The 11 T cell receptor beta chains reported below all come from one sample, sequenced in a study of CD8+CD57+ T cells in acquired aplastic anemia. The study profiled TCR beta VDJ and CDR3 using genomic DNA as template. Via MiXCR, TCRdb re-called the reads, giving one row per CDR3 protein. Here the sample spans some 280,000 distinct CDR3 sequences, 45% to 65% being singletons. The sequenced sample was sorted CD4+, CD8+, or CD8+CD57+ T cells (not recorded which) from PBMCs. These receptors came from a human donor with severe aplastic anemia or a healthy control (not recorded which).

The chain couples TRBV2 to TRBJ2-3; TRBD2 is a possible D gene (7 bases). CDR3 length: 13 amino acids. In germline, CDR1 is SNHLY, CDR2 FYNNEI. V was shortened by 8 bases and J by 5 bases, with 14 bases between the two germline ends. The chain's CDR3 is CASRRGAIDTQYF. The CDR3, as DNA: TGTGCCAGCCGTCGGGGGGCGATAGATACGCAGTATTTT.

This clonotype was recorded many times. This chain links TRBV27 with TRBJ2-7; perhaps TRBD1 as D (7 bases). V lost 5 bases, J lost 0 bases, and 17 bases lay in between. Germline assignment: CDR1 MNHEY and CDR2 SMNVEV (reference sequence). The CDR3 is 16 amino acids. The DNA of the CDR3 is TGTGCCAGCAGTGACAGGGTAAATAGCGGCTCCTACGAGCAGTACTTC. Translation gives CASSDRVNSGSYEQYF.

The chain joins TRBV2 to TRBJ1-1; D remains unclear. CDR3 length: 17 amino acids. V gave up 0 bases and J gave up 0 bases, with 14 bases separating them. CDR1 and CDR2 (germline): SNHLY, FYNNEI. The CDR3 reads CASSEAHGRVMNTEAFF. CDR3 sequence (DNA): TGTGCCAGCAGTGAAGCTCACGGGCGAGTAATGAACACTGAAGCTTTCTTT. The full variable domain, its missing parts supplied by reference TRBV2 and TRBJ1-1, is EPEVTQTPSHQVTQMGQEVILRCVPISNHLYFYWYRQILGQKVEFLVSFYNNEISEKSEIFDDQFSVERPDGSNFTLKIRSTKLEDSAMYFCASSEAHGRVMNTEAFFGQGTRLTVV.

There are many counts of this clonotype. V and J are TRBV12-3 or TRBV12-4 and TRBJ2-4; D may be TRBD2 (6 bases). V was pared by 5 bases and J by 1 base, with 12 bases between. This CDR3 has 15 residues. CDR3 loop: CASSPGGIAKNIQYF. In nucleotides, the CDR3 is TGTGCCAGCAGTCCCGGCGGGATCGCCAAAAACATTCAGTACTTC.

This clonotype came up many times. The CDR3 region has the DNA TGTGCCAGCAGCGCCTCGAATTCACCCCTCCACTTT. Residues: CASSASNSPLHF. This chain joins TRBV9 and TRBJ1-6; no clear D gene. Germline V gene lookup returns CDR1 SGDLS and CDR2 YYNGEE. The CDR3 has 12 amino acids. Trimming cost V 3 bases and J 7 bases, with 5 bases left between them.

The CDR3 region is CASSQDYRGYGDTQYF. The DNA of the CDR3 is TGTGCCAGCAGCCAAGATTACAGGGGGTACGGAGATACGCAGTATTTT. The V gene is TRBV14, the J gene TRBJ2-3; TRBD1 matches 8 bases. The V segment lost 0 bases and the J segment 5 bases; nucleotides outside the gene matches: 7. Germline CDR1 SGHDN, CDR2 FVKESK. The CDR3 sequence is 16 residues long.

Here the CDR3 DNA reads TGTGCCAGCAGCCACCCCTCTAGCACAGATACGCAGTATTTT. It is translated as CASSHPSSTDTQYF. The genes are TRBV7-2 and TRBJ2-3; D unresolved. CDR1 is SGHTA and CDR2 is FQGNSA in the germline V gene. This CDR3 is 14 amino acids long. Trimming took 5 bases from V and 0 from J, leaving 9 bases between them.

Only one count was recorded for this clonotype. An end of the junction does not agree with germline; a read error may underlie this. This chain links TRBV2 with TRBJ2-7; D not certain. The germline V gene encodes CDR1 SNHLY and CDR2 FYNNEI. This CDR3 is 13 amino acids long. The CDR3: CASSASTLGEQYF. The CDR3, as DNA: TGTGCCAGCAGTGCTTCCACACTGGGCGAGCAGTATTTC.

At least ten counts were recorded for this clonotype. The V and J genes are TRBV5-1 and TRBJ1-6, with a possible D match to TRBD1 (5 bases). The CDR3 extends over 14 amino acids. V was cut by 4 bases and J by 6 bases, with 11 bases left in between. Germline CDR1 SGHRS, CDR2 YFSETQ. CDR3 in DNA: TGCGCCAGCAGCATCGGGACTCTTAATTCACCCCTCCACTTT. It is translated as CASSIGTLNSPLHF.

In the case of this clonotype: This may be a read error: a much more frequent sequence differs by one nucleotide. In DNA, the CDR3 is TGTGCCGGCAGACCCCCTTACTTAAGCACAGATACGCAGTATTTT. Translated: CAGRPPYLSTDTQYF. The gene calls are TRBV10-3 and TRBJ2-3; D is undetermined. The CDR3 has 15 residues. The V end lost 11 bases, the J end lost 0 bases, and 18 bases lay between the germline ends. CDR1 is ENHRY and CDR2 is SYGVKD in the germline V gene.

V is TRBV20-1 and J is TRBJ2-5; tentatively, D is TRBD1 or TRBD2 (5 bases each). There are 15 residues in the CDR3. Germline V gene lookup returns CDR1 DFQATT and CDR2 SNEGSKA (reference sequence). Trimming removed 1 base at V and 7 bases at J, with 19 bases between. The CDR3 DNA reads TGCAGTGCTAGAGCCGGGACCGGGGCCCGACGGACCCAGTACTTC. Residues: CSARAGTGARRTQYF.